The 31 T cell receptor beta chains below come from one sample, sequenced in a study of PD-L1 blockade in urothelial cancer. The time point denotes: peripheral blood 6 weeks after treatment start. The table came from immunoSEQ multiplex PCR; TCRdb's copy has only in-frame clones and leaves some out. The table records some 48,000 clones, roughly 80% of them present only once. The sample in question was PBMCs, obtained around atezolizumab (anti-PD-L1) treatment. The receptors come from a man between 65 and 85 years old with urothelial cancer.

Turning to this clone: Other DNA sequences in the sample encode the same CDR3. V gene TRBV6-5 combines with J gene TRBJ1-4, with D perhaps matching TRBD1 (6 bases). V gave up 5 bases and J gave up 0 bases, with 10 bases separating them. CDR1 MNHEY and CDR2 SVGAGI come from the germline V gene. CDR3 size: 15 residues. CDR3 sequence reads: CASSRGQATNEKLFF. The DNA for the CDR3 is TGTGCCAGCAGTCGGGGACAAGCAACTAATGAAAAACTGTTTTTT.

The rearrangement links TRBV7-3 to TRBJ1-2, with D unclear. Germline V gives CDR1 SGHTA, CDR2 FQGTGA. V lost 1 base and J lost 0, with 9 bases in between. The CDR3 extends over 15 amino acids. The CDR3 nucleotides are TGTGCCAGCAGCTTAAAAGGAGGGTCTAACTATGGCTACACCTTC. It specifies CASSLKGGSNYGYTF.

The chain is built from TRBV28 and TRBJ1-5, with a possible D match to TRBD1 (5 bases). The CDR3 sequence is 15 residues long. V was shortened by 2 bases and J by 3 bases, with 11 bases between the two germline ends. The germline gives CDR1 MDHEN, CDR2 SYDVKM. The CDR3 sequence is CASSLRQGLNQPQHF. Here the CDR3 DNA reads TGTGCCAGCAGTTTAAGGCAGGGACTCAATCAGCCCCAGCATTTT.

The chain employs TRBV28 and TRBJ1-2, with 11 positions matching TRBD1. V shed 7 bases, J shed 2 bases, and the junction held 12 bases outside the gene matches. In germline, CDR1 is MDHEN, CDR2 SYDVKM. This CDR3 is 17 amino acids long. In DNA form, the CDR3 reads TGTGCCAGCATAACTTCCGGGACAGGGGGATCCAACTATGGCTACACCTTC. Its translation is CASITSGTGGSNYGYTF.

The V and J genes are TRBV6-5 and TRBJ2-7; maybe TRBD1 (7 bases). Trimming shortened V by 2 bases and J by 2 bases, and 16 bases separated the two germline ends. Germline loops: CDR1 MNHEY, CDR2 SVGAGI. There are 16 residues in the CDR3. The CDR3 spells CASSYGSRGAAYEQYF. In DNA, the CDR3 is TGTGCCAGCAGTTACGGGTCCAGGGGGGCAGCCTACGAGCAGTACTTC.

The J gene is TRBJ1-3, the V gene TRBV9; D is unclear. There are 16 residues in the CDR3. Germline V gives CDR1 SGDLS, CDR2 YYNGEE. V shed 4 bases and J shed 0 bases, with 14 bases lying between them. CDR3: CASSSGGPLSGNTIYF. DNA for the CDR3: TGTGCCAGCAGCTCAGGAGGGCCACTCTCTGGAAACACCATATATTTT.

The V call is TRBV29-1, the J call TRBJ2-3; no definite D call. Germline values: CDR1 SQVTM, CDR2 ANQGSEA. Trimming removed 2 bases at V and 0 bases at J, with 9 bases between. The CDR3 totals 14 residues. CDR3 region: CSVERSVSTDTQYF. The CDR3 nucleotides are TGCAGCGTTGAACGGAGCGTGAGCACAGATACGCAGTATTTT.

CDR3 nucleotides: TGTGCCAGCAGCTTATTTATAGGGGAATCTACCGGGGAGCTGTTTTTT. Translated: CASSLFIGESTGELFF. The rearrangement joins TRBV5-6 to TRBJ2-2; tentatively, D is TRBD1 (5 bases). The ends were cut back, 2 bases at V and 5 bases at J, with 16 bases in the middle. CDR3 length: 16 residues. Germline V gene lookup returns CDR1 SGHDT and CDR2 YYEEEE.

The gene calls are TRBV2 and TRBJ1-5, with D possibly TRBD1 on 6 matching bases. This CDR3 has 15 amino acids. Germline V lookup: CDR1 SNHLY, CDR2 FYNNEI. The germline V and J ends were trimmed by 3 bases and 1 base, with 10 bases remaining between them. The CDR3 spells CASSDQGISNQPQHF. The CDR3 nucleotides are TGTGCCAGCAGTGATCAGGGGATAAGCAATCAGCCCCAGCATTTT.

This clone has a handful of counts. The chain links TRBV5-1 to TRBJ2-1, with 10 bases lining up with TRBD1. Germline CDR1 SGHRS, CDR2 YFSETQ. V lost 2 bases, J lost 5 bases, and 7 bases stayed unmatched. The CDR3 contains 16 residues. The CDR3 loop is CASSFAGTGVNNEQFF. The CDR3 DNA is TGCGCCAGCAGCTTCGCCGGGACAGGGGTTAACAATGAGCAGTTCTTC.

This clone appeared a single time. In DNA form, the CDR3 reads TGCGCCAGCAGCTTGGAAGGGGGCACGGGAAACACCATATATTTT. As protein: CASSLEGGTGNTIYF. This sequence joins TRBV5-1 and TRBJ1-3; TRBD1 agrees at 7 bases. Per germline, CDR1 SGHRS and CDR2 YFSETQ. With 0 bases clipped from V and 4 bases from J, the junction kept 4 bases outside the gene matches. The CDR3 runs to 15 residues.

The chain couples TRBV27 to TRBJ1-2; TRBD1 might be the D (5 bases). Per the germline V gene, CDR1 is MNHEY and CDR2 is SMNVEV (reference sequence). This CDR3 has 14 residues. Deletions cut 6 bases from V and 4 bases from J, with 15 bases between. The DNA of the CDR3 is TGTGCCAGCAGAGCGCCGGGACTAAGCTATGGCTACACCTTC. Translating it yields CASRAPGLSYGYTF.

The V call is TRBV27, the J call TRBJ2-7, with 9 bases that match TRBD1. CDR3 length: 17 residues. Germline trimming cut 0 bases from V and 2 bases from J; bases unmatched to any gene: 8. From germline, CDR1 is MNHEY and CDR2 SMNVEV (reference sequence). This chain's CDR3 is CASSLSSPDRGPYEQYF. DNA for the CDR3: TGTGCCAGCAGTTTATCGTCCCCGGACAGGGGCCCCTACGAGCAGTACTTC.

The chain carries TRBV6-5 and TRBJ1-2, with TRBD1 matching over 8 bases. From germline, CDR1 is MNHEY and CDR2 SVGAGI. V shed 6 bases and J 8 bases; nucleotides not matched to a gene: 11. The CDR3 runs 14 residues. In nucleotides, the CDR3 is TGTGCCAGCAGATCAGGACAGGGAAGGGGCGGCTACACCTTC. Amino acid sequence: CASRSGQGRGGYTF.

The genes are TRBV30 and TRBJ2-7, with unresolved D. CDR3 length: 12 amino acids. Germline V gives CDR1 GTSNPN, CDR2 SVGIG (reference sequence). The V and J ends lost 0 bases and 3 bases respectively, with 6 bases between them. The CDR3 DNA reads TGTGCCTGGAGTGTATCGTACTACGAGCAGTACTTC. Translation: CAWSVSYYEQYF.

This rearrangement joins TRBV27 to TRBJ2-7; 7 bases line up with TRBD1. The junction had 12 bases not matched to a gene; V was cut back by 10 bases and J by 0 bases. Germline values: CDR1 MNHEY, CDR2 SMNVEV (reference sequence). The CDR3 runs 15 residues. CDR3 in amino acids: CATAETGLFSYEQYF. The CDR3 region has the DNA TGTGCCACCGCCGAGACAGGGCTGTTCTCCTACGAGCAGTACTTC.

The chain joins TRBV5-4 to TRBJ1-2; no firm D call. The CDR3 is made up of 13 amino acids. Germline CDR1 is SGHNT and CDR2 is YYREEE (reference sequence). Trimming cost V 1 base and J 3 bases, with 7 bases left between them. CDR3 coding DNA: TGTGCCAGCAGCTTGTTTGCAGACTATGGCTACACCTTC. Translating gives CASSLFADYGYTF.

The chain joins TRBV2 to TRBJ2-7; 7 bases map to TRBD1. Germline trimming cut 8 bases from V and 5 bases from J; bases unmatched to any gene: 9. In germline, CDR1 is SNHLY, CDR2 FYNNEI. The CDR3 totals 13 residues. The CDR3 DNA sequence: TGTGCCAGCGTCCGGGACAGTGTGAACGAGCAGTACTTC. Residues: CASVRDSVNEQYF. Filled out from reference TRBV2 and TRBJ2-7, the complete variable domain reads EPEVTQTPSHQVTQMGQEVILRCVPISNHLYFYWYRQILGQKVEFLVSFYNNEISEKSEIFDDQFSVERPDGSNFTLKIRSTKLEDSAMYFCASVRDSVNEQYFGPGTRLTVT.

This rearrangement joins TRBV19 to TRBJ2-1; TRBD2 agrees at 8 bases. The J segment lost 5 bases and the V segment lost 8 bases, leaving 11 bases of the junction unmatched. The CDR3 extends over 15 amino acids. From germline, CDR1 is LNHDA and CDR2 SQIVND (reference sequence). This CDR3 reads CASGIAGRRDNEQFF. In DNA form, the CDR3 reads TGTGCCAGTGGAATAGCGGGGAGGAGGGACAATGAGCAGTTCTTC. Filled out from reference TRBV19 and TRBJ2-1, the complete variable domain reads DGGITQSPKYLFRKEGQNVTLSCEQNLNHDAMYWYRQDPGQGLRLIYYSQIVNDFQKGDIAEGYSVSREKKESFPLTVTSAQKNPTAFYLCASGIAGRRDNEQFFGPGTRLTVL.

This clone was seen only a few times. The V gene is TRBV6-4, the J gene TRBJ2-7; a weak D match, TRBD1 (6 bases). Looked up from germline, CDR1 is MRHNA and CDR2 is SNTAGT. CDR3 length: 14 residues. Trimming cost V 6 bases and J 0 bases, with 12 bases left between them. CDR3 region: CASRPDRNSYEQYF. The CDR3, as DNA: TGTGCCAGCAGGCCGGACAGAAACTCCTACGAGCAGTACTTC.

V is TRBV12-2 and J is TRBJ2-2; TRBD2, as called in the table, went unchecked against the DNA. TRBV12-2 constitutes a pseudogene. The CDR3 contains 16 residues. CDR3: CASREGASGNTGELFF. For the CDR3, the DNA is TGTGCAAGTCGCGAGGGAGCTAGCGGGAACACCGGGGAGCTGTTTTTT.

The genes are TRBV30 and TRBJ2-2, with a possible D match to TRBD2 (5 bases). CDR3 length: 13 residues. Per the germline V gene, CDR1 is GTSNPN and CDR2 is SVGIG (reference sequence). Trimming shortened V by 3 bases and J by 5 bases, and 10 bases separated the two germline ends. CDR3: CAWRGTRTGELFF. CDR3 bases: TGTGCCTGGAGGGGAACTAGAACCGGGGAGCTGTTTTTT.

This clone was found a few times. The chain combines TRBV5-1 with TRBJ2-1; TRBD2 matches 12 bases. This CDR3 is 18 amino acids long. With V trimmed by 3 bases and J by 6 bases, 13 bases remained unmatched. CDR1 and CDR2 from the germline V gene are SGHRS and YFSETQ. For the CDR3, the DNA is TGCGCCAGCAGCTCACGCGGACTAGCGGGGACCCTTGGCAATGAGCAGTTCTTC. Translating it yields CASSSRGLAGTLGNEQFF.

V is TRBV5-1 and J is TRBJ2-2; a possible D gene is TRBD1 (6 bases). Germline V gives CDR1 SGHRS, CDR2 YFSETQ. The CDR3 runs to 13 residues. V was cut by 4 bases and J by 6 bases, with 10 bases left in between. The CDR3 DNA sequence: TGCGCCAGCAGCGACGAGGGGGCCGGGGAGCTGTTTTTT. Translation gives CASSDEGAGELFF. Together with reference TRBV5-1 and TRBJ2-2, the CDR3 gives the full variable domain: KAGVTQTPRYLIKTRGQQVTLSCSPISGHRSVSWYQQTPGQGLQFLFEYFSETQRNKGNFPGRFSGRQFSNSRSEMNVSTLELGDSALYLCASSDEGAGELFFGEGSRLTVL.

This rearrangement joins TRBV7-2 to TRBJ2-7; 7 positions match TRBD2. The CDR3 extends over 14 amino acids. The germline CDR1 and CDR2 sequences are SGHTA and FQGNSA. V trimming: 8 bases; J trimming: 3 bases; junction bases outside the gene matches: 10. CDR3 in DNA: TGTGCCAGCGCCATGACGGGGGGTAACTACGAGCAGTACTTC. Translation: CASAMTGGNYEQYF.

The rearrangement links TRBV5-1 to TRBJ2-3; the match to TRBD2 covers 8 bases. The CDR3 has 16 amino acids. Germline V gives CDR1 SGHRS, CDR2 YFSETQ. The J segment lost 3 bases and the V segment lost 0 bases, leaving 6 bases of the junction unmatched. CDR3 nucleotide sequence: TGCGCCAGCAGCTTGGGAGTAGCGGGAAGTACAGATACGCAGTATTTT. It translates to CASSLGVAGSTDTQYF.

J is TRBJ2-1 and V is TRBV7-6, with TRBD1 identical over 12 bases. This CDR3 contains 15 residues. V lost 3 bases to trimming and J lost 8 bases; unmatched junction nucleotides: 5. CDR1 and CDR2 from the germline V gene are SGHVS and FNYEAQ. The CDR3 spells CASSLAGQGAYEQFF. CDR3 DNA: TGTGCCAGCAGCTTGGCGGGACAGGGGGCGTATGAGCAGTTCTTC.

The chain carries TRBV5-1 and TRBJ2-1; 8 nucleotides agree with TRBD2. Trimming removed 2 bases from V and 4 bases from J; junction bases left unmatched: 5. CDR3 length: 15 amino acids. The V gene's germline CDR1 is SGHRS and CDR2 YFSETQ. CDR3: CASSFQREIYNEQFF. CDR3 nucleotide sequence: TGCGCCAGCAGCTTCCAGCGGGAGATTTACAATGAGCAGTTCTTC.

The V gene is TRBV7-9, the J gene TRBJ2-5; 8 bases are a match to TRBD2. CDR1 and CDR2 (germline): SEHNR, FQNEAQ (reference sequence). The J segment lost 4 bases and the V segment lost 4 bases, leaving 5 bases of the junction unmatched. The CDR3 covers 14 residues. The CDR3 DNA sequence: TGTGCCAGCAGCTCGCCGGGACTAGGAGAGACCCAGTACTTC. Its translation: CASSSPGLGETQYF.

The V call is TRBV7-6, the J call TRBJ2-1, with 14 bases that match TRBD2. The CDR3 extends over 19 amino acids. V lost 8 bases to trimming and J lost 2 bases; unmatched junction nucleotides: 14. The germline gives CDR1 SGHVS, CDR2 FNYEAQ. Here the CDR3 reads CASSGTSGRAEPTYNEQFF. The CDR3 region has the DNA TGTGCCAGCTCGGGGACTAGCGGGAGAGCTGAGCCTACCTACAATGAGCAGTTCTTC. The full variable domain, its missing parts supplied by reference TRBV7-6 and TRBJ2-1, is GAGVSQSPRYKVTKRGQDVALRCDPISGHVSLYWYRQALGQGPEFLTYFNYEAQQDKSGLPNDRFSAERPEGSISTLTIQRTEQRDSAMYRCASSGTSGRAEPTYNEQFFGPGTRLTVL.

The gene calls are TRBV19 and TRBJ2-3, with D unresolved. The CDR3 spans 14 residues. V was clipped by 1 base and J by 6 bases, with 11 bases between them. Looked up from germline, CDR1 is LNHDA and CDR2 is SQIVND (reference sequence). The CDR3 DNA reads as TGTGCCAGTAGTATAGGCCCCCACCAGGATACGCAGTATTTT. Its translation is CASSIGPHQDTQYF.